The 15 T cell receptor beta chains below come from one sample, sequenced in a study of identical twins. Via MiXCR, TCRdb re-called the 5' RACE reads, giving one row per CDR3 protein. The table has 1.5 million to 2 million distinct CDR3 sequences, around 29% seen once. The sequencing input was cord blood. These receptors were taken from a newborn girl in good health.

V usage is TRBV15 and J usage is TRBJ2-1; D ambiguous. CDR1 LNHNV and CDR2 YYDKDF come from the germline V gene (reference sequence). CDR3 length: 18 amino acids. Between the trimmed V and J ends, which lost 0 bases and 0 bases, there was a span of 15 bases. The CDR3, as DNA: TGTGCCACCAGCAGAGATCGCGGATTTATCGTCTCCTACAATGAGCAGTTCTTC. It yields the protein CATSRDRGFIVSYNEQFF.

There are a few counts of this clonotype. CDR3 residues: CSALRGMLGYTF. The CDR3 DNA follows: TGCAGTGCCCTTAGAGGGATGCTGGGCTACACCTTC. V usage is TRBV20-1 and J usage is TRBJ1-2, with D uncertain. Germline CDR1 and CDR2: DFQATT and SNEGSKA (reference sequence). This CDR3 has 12 residues. V was trimmed by 6 bases and J by 8 bases, leaving 16 bases between them.

The V call is TRBV5-1, the J call TRBJ2-1, with D unresolved. The CDR3 has 15 amino acids. Germline V CDR1 and CDR2: SGHRS, YFSETQ. Trimming pared 6 bases from V and 5 bases from J, leaving 18 bases between. The CDR3 is CASTPRLARNNEQFF. Written as DNA, the CDR3 is TGCGCCAGCACCCCGAGATTAGCAAGGAACAATGAGCAGTTCTTC.

This clonotype appeared a few times. V and J are TRBV29-1 and TRBJ1-2; 8 bases agree with TRBD1. V was pared by 8 bases and J by 8 bases, with 13 bases of the junction left unmatched. Germline CDR1 and CDR2: SQVTM and ANQGSEA. CDR3 length: 13 residues. CDR3 region: CSFRTGRRWGYTF. The CDR3 coding sequence is TGCAGCTTCCGGACAGGGCGACGCTGGGGCTACACCTTC.

This clonotype was seen a few times. The chain couples TRBV9 to TRBJ1-2; 7 nucleotides match TRBD1. The germline V gene has CDR1 SGDLS and CDR2 YYNGEE. The CDR3 is 13 amino acids. V was pared by 0 bases and J by 8 bases, with 4 bases of the junction left unmatched. The CDR3 protein is CASSVVQGNGYTF. The CDR3 coding sequence is TGTGCCAGCAGCGTAGTACAGGGGAACGGCTACACCTTC.

V and J are TRBV25-1 and TRBJ2-1; D assignment may be TRBD1 or TRBD2 (8 bases each). CDR3 length: 17 residues. V lost 3 bases, J lost 7 bases, and 22 bases lay in between. Germline V gene sequence: CDR1 MGHDK, CDR2 SYGVNS. CDR3 protein: CASSDRGPRAGVNEQFF. CDR3 DNA sequence: TGTGCCAGCAGTGACAGGGGGCCCCGAGCGGGAGTAAATGAGCAGTTCTTC.

This chain joins TRBV3-1 and TRBJ2-5, with D tentatively TRBD1 (6 bases). The CDR3 sequence is 13 residues long. Trimming shortened V by 2 bases and J by 11 bases, and 15 bases separated the two germline ends. From germline, CDR1 is LGHDT and CDR2 YNNKEL (reference sequence). The CDR3 region is CASSQLTGNEQYF. The DNA for the CDR3 is TGTGCCAGCAGCCAACTGACAGGCAATGAGCAGTACTTC.

This clonotype was seen a few times. This chain joins TRBV30 and TRBJ1-1; TRBD1 is a possible D gene (6 bases). The V gene lost 5 bases and the J gene lost 5 bases, with 21 bases spanning the gap. Germline V gene sequence: CDR1 GTSNPN, CDR2 SVGIG (reference sequence). The CDR3 extends over 15 amino acids. In DNA form, the CDR3 reads TGTGCCTGGGGTCGATTTACAGGGCGCGGGACTGAAGCTTTCTTT. This gives the protein CAWGRFTGRGTEAFF.

The table lists this clonotype with a count of one. The V call is TRBV5-1, the J call TRBJ2-4; the match to TRBD1 covers 12 bases. The J call may be incorrect, as the DNA end agrees better with TRBJ2-7. CDR1 and CDR2 (germline): SGHRS, YFSETQ. The CDR3 covers 19 residues. The CDR3 DNA reads as TGCGCCAGCAGCATACTAGGGACAGGGGGCGTAAGCGTATCCGGCGAGCAGTACTTC. Translated, it gives CASSILGTGGVSVSGEQYF.

This clonotype was seen a handful of times. The CDR3 DNA is TGTGCCAGCAGCTTGGGCTGGGGCGATTACAATGAGCAGTTCTTC. Translation gives CASSLGWGDYNEQFF. The chain recombines TRBV5-6 with TRBJ2-1; D perhaps matches TRBD1 (5 bases). Germline CDR1 and CDR2: SGHDT and YYEEEE. The CDR3 loop spans 15 amino acids. Trimming left V 0 bases short and J 4 bases short, with 11 bases between. Variable domain in full (rest from reference TRBV5-6 and TRBJ2-1): DAGVTQSPTHLIKTRGQQVTLRCSPKSGHDTVSWYQQALGQGPQFIFQYYEEEERQRGNFPDRFSGHQFPNYSSELNVNALLLGDSALYLCASSLGWGDYNEQFFGPGTRLTVL.

V and J are TRBV12-3 or TRBV12-4 and TRBJ2-1; D unresolved. The CDR3 consists of 13 residues. The V end was cut by 7 bases, the J end by 6 bases, with 13 bases between. This CDR3 reads CASTQTARNEQFF. CDR3 coding DNA: TGTGCCAGCACCCAGACGGCTCGCAATGAGCAGTTCTTC.

The chain carries TRBV13 and TRBJ2-2, with TRBD1 as a possible D gene (5 bases). Germline values: CDR1 PRHDT, CDR2 FYEKMQ (reference sequence). The CDR3 is 16 amino acids. The V gene lost 1 base and the J gene lost 4 bases, with 13 bases spanning the gap. CDR3 in amino acids: CASSLAGILTTGELFF. CDR3 DNA sequence: TGTGCCAGCAGCTTAGCAGGGATCCTTACCACCGGGGAGCTGTTTTTT.

A few counts support this clonotype. V is TRBV29-1 and J is TRBJ2-1; 7 bases agree with TRBD1. The J segment lost 0 bases and the V segment lost 7 bases, leaving 12 bases of the junction unmatched. This CDR3 contains 16 residues. Germline loops: CDR1 SQVTM, CDR2 ANQGSEA. DNA of the CDR3: TGCAGCGCTCGGACAGGTGGAGTTGGCTCCTACAATGAGCAGTTCTTC. This gives the protein CSARTGGVGSYNEQFF.

The J gene is TRBJ2-7, the V gene TRBV28; TRBD2 agrees at 9 bases. The CDR3 has 15 amino acids. Germline CDR1 reads MDHEN; CDR2 reads SYDVKM. The V gene end was trimmed by 2 bases and the J gene end by 0 bases; junction bases not matched to a gene: 2. The CDR3 bases are TGTGCCAGCAGTTTAGCGGGAGGGGACTCCTACGAGCAGTACTTC. It translates to CASSLAGGDSYEQYF.

This clonotype has a count of ten or more. The rearrangement links TRBV12-3 or TRBV12-4 to TRBJ2-3; TRBD2 matches 9 bases. This CDR3 has 18 amino acids. With 6 bases clipped from V and 5 bases from J, the junction kept 18 bases outside the gene matches. CDR3 in amino acids: CASRQTSGRTRGLDTQYF. The CDR3, as DNA: TGTGCCAGCAGGCAGACTAGCGGAAGGACAAGAGGGTTAGATACGCAGTATTTT.